The sequence of this TCR beta chain was determined in a study of cytomegalovirus exposure and HLA in healthy donors. Germline CDR1 and CDR2: SEHNR and FQNEAQ (reference sequence). The CDR3 sequence is 15 residues long. V was clipped by 5 bases and J by 1 base; unmatched bases: 8. Primers for the PCR totalled 60 Vbeta and 13 Jbeta. Measured with immunoSEQ multiplex PCR; TCRdb has only the in-frame clones, and not every one. In the table there are some 150,000 clones, 79% of which are singletons. The chain is built from TRBV7-9 and TRBJ2-7; the match to TRBD2 covers 7 bases. The sequenced sample was PBMCs. This receptor was identified in a man aged 50-60 years in good health and CMV-seropositive. This CDR3 is CASSPWEGPSYEQYF. The CDR3 DNA is TGTGCCAGCAGCCCTTGGGAGGGGCCGTCCTACGAGCAGTACTTC. The full variable domain, its missing parts supplied by reference TRBV7-9 and TRBJ2-7, is DTGVSQNPRHKITKRGQNVTFRCDPISEHNRLYWYRQTLGQGPEFLTYFQNEAQLEKSRLLSDRFSAERPKGSFSTLEIQRTEQGDSAMYLCASSPWEGPSYEQYFGPGTRLTVT.